This paragraph reports one TCR beta chain. Its specificity is not known. Unique molecular identifiers tagged individual cDNA molecules. TCRdb used MiXCR to reprocess the 5' RACE reads, holding one entry per CDR3 protein. The sample holds about 70,000 distinct CDR3 sequences, 11% seen once. This record belongs to a study of early T cells in non-severe SARS-CoV-2 infection. Overall study context: Chains stayed unpaired after sequencing of bulk RNA from unsorted whole blood. General study findings and limits: CD4 and private specificities were missed by VDJdb matching, which favored anti-spike CD8 responses.

The germline V gene has CDR1 SQVTM and CDR2 ANQGSEA. CDR3 size: 12 residues. The V end lost 3 bases, the J end lost 5 bases, and 8 bases lay between the germline ends. V and J are TRBV29-1 and TRBJ2-1; D gene unclear. This TCR was recovered from an adult who was a healthcare worker with PCR-confirmed SARS-CoV-2 infection or an uninfected control (not recorded which). The sequenced material came from whole blood. DNA of the CDR3: TGCAGCGTTGACGGTGTAAACAATGAGCAGTTCTTC. Protein: CSVDGVNNEQFF.